The count of the clone carrying this TCR beta chain is one. Original data processing: Reference gene primer amplification in the assay estimated nucleated cell counts. This table comes from immunoSEQ multiplex PCR, and its TCRdb copy is limited to in-frame clones, with some not included. V and J calls plus clone size are reproduced from that table; the DNA served to infer D and trimming. The sample carries approximately 290,000 clones, 90% recorded once. These data originate in a study of blood T cell repertoires in COVID-19. The overall study: PBMCs, B-cell-depleted T cells, or T cells were the source of the cDNA or gDNA that made up the material.

V dropped 9 bases and J dropped 4; count of bases not matched to a gene: 1. The CDR3 totals 11 residues. CDR1 and CDR2 from the germline V gene are MNHEY and SVGAGI. The clonotype was recovered from a woman aged 18 to 35 with acute COVID-19. V and J are TRBV6-5 and TRBJ2-5; 8 nucleotides line up with TRBD1. Sequenced input: PBMCs or T cells enriched from blood (not recorded which). Written as DNA, the CDR3 is TGTGCCAGTCAGGGGGCAGAGACCCAGTACTTC. This translates into CASQGAETQYF.